These 12 T cell receptor beta chains were all obtained from the same sample, sequenced in a study of blood T cell repertoires in COVID-19. Generated by immunoSEQ multiplex PCR, the TCRdb table keeps only in-frame clones and is missing some. The data show about 270,000 clones, with 86% seen just once and around 9% held by the top ten. Sequencing was performed on peripheral blood. These receptors were taken from a man aged 35-49 years with active or convalescent COVID-19.

The rearrangement uses TRBV19 and TRBJ2-1; a possible D gene is TRBD2 (6 bases). The germline V and J ends were trimmed by 1 base and 6 bases, with 7 bases remaining between them. This CDR3 has 13 amino acids. The germline V gene has CDR1 LNHDA and CDR2 SQIVND (reference sequence). CDR3 loop: CASSIGRANEQFF. For the CDR3, the DNA is TGTGCCAGTAGTATAGGGAGGGCCAATGAGCAGTTCTTC.

V usage is TRBV7-6 and J usage is TRBJ1-5, with a tentative D call TRBD1 (6 bases). This CDR3 contains 17 residues. The germline V gene encodes CDR1 SGHVS and CDR2 FNYEAQ. Trimming stripped 2 bases from V and 7 bases from J, with 21 bases between. The CDR3 sequence is CASSLLGSGSGDQPQHF. The CDR3 coding sequence is TGTGCCAGCAGCTTATTGGGGTCGGGGTCAGGGGACCAGCCCCAGCATTTT.

V gene TRBV19 combines with J gene TRBJ1-2; 9 bases line up with TRBD1. V shed 6 bases, J shed 2 bases, and the junction held 4 bases outside the gene matches. The CDR3 spans 14 residues. The germline CDR1 and CDR2 sequences are LNHDA and SQIVND (reference sequence). The CDR3 nucleotides are TGTGCCAGTAGCCCTACAGGGGGCAACTATGGCTACACCTTC. Translated: CASSPTGGNYGYTF.

This clone turned up a few times. The chain employs TRBV10-3 and TRBJ1-2; D is uncertain. Between the trimmed V and J ends, which lost 4 bases and 1 base, there was a span of 10 bases. Germline V gene data show CDR1 as ENHRY and CDR2 as SYGVKD. This CDR3 contains 14 residues. The DNA for the CDR3 is TGTGCCATCAGTGCTGAGCCCAATAACTATGGCTACACCTTC. Encoded protein: CAISAEPNNYGYTF.

CDR3 nucleotides: TGTGCCATCAGGGGGGACAGGGTTTCTATTGAGCAGTTCTTC. Translated, it gives CAIRGDRVSIEQFF. This chain uses TRBV10-3 with TRBJ2-1; TRBD1 agrees at 9 bases. After removal of 6 bases from V and 9 bases from J, the junction contained 9 bases not matched to a gene. The CDR3 has 14 residues. CDR1 ENHRY and CDR2 SYGVKD come from the germline V gene.

This chain joins TRBV18 and TRBJ2-1; D perhaps matches TRBD2 (7 bases). The V gene lost 5 bases and the J gene lost 7 bases, with 15 bases spanning the gap. This CDR3 is built from 14 residues. Looked up from germline, CDR1 is KGHSH and CDR2 is LQKENI. The CDR3 DNA reads as TGTGCCAGCTCATGGGGGGGGGCGCCGAATGAGCAGTTCTTC. It codes for CASSWGGAPNEQFF.

CDR3 nucleotides: TGTGCCATCAGTGAGTGGGCTAGCGGGGTTAATGAGCAGTTCTTC. As protein: CAISEWASGVNEQFF. This chain connects TRBV10-3 to TRBJ2-1; 9 nucleotides align to TRBD2. V was clipped by 1 base and J by 7 bases; unmatched bases: 5. From germline, CDR1 is ENHRY and CDR2 SYGVKD. The CDR3 has 15 amino acids.

The rearrangement joins TRBV6-5 to TRBJ2-2; 11 positions agree with TRBD2. With V trimmed by 6 bases and J by 4 bases, 4 bases remained unmatched. The CDR3 loop spans 15 amino acids. From germline, CDR1 is MNHEY and CDR2 SVGAGI. DNA of the CDR3: TGTGCCAGCAGACCTACTAGCGGGAGCACCGGGGAGCTGTTTTTT. This translates into CASRPTSGSTGELFF.

The V gene is TRBV30, the J gene TRBJ1-6; no reliable D call. Germline V gives CDR1 GTSNPN, CDR2 SVGIG (reference sequence). The CDR3 loop spans 13 amino acids. The V and J ends lost 3 bases and 8 bases respectively, with 11 bases between them. The CDR3 DNA reads TGTGCCTGGAGGGAGGGTGTGCATTCACCCCTCCACTTT. It encodes CAWREGVHSPLHF. Complete variable domain (other parts from reference TRBV30 and TRBJ1-6): SQTIHQWPATLVQPVGSPLSLECTVEGTSNPNLYWYRQAAGRGLQLLFYSVGIGQISSEVPQNLSASRPQDRQFILSSKKLLLSDSGFYLCAWREGVHSPLHFGNGTRLTVT.

The chain employs TRBV7-3 and TRBJ2-1, with a possible D match to TRBD2 (6 bases). The germline V gene encodes CDR1 SGHTA and CDR2 FQGTGA. Deletions cut 5 bases from V and 7 bases from J, with 12 bases between. The CDR3 has 13 amino acids. The CDR3 region is CASSLGGWNEQFF. DNA of the CDR3: TGTGCCAGCAGCCTGGGGGGTTGGAATGAGCAGTTCTTC.

The chain is built from TRBV28 and TRBJ2-5; maybe TRBD1 (5 bases). The CDR3 sequence is 14 residues long. The germline gives CDR1 MDHEN, CDR2 SYDVKM. V lost 10 bases to trimming and J lost 1 base, with 16 bases between them. The CDR3 DNA sequence: TGTGCCACTTCCACGGACACCTCCCAAGAGACCCAGTACTTC. It yields the protein CATSTDTSQETQYF. The whole variable domain, remainder taken from reference TRBV28 and TRBJ2-5, is DVKVTQSSRYLVKRTGEKVFLECVQDMDHENMFWYRQDPGLGLRLIYFSYDVKMKEKGDIPEGYSVSREKKERFSLILESASTNQTSMYLCATSTDTSQETQYFGPGTRLLVL.

This rearrangement joins TRBV3-1 (or the pseudogene TRBV3-2) to TRBJ2-7, with D possibly being TRBD1 (5 bases). Germline-derived CDR1 and CDR2 are LGHDT and YNNKEL (reference sequence). The CDR3 length is 15 residues. Trimming removed 1 base from V and 7 bases from J, with 17 bases in between. DNA of the CDR3: TGTGCCAGCAGCCAAGGCTCGGGCAGGGAAGGAGAGCAGTACTTC. Translating it yields CASSQGSGREGEQYF.